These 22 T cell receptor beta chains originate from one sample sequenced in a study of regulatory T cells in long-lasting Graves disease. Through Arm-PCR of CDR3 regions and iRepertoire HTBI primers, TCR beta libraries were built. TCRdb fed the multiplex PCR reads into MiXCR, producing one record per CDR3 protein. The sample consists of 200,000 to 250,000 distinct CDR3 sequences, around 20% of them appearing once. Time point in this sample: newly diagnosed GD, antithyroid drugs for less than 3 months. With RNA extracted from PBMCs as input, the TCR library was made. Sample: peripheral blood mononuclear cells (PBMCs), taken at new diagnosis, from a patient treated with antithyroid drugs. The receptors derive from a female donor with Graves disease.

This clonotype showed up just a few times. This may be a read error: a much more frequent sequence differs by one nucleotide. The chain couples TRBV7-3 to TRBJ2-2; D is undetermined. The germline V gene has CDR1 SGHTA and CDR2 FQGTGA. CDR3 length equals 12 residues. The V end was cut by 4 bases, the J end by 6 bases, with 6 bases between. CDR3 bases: TGTGCCAGCAGCTCTTTCGCCGGGGAGCTGTTTTTT. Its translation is CASSSFAGELFF.

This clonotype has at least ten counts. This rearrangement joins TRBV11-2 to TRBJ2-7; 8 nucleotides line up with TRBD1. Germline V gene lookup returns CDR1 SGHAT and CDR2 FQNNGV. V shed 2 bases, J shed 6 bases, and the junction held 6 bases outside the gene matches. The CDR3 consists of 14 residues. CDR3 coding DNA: TGTGCCAGCAGCTTATGGACAGGGAGCGGCGAGCAGTACTTC. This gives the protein CASSLWTGSGEQYF.

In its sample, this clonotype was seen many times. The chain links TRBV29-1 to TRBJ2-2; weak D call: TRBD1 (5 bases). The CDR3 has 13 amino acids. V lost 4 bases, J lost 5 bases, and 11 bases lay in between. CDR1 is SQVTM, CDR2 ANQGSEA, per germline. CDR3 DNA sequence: TGCAGCGTTGCCGAAGGGGTGACCGGGGAGCTGTTTTTT. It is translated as CSVAEGVTGELFF.

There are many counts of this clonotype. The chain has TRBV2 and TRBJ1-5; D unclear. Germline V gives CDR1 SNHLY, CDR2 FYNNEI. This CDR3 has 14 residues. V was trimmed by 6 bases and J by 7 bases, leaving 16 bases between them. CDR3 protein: CASSGGFGEQPQHF. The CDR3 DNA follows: TGTGCCAGCAGCGGAGGGTTTGGCGAACAGCCCCAGCATTTT.

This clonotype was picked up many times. In DNA form, the CDR3 reads TGTGCCACCAGTGAATTGGACGACGGGAACACCGGGGAGCTGTTTTTT. Its protein is CATSELDDGNTGELFF. The gene calls are TRBV24-1 and TRBJ2-2; D remains unclear. The CDR3 spans 16 residues. Looked up from germline, CDR1 is KGHDR and CDR2 is SFDVKD. Trimming removed 4 bases at V and 1 base at J, with 12 bases between.

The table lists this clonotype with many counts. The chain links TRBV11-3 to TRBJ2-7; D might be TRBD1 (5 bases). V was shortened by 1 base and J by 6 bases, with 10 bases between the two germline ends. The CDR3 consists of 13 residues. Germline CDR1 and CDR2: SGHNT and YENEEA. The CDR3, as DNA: TGTGCCAGCAGCTTAGGGCAGGGCGGCGAGCAGTACTTC. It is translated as CASSLGQGGEQYF. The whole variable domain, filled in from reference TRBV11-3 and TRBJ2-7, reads EAGVVQSPRYKIIEKKQPVAFWCNPISGHNTLYWYLQNLGQGPELLIRYENEEAVDDSQLPKDRFSAERLKGVDSTLKIQPAELGDSAVYLCASSLGQGGEQYFGPGTRLTVT.

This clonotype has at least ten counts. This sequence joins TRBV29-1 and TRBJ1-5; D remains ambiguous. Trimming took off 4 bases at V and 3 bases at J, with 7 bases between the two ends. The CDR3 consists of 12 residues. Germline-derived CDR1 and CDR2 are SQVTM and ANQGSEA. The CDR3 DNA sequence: TGCAGCGTTGTCGGTTTCAATCAGCCCCAGCATTTT. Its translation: CSVVGFNQPQHF. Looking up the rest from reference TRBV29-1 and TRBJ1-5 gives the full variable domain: SAVISQKPSRDICQRGTSLTIQCQVDSQVTMMFWYRQQPGQSLTLIATANQGSEATYESGFVIDKFPISRPNLTFSTLTVSNMSPEDSSIYLCSVVGFNQPQHFGDGTRLSIL.

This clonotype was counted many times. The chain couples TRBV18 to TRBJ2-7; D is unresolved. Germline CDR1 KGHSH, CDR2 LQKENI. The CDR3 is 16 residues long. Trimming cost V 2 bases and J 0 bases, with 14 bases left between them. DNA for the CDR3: TGTGCCAGCTCACCAGGGTGGTTCTCGAGCTCCTACGAGCAGTACTTC. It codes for CASSPGWFSSSYEQYF.

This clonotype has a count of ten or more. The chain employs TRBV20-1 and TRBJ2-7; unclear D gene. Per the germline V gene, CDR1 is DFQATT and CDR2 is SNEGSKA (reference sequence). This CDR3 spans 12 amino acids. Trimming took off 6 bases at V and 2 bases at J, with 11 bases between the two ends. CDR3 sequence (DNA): TGCAGTGCGTCTAGAGAAGCCTACGAGCAGTACTTC. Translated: CSASREAYEQYF.

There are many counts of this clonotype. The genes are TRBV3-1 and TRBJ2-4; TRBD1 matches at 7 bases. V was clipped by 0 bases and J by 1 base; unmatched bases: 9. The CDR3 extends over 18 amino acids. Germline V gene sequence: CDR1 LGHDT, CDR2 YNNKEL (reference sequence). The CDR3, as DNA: TGTGCCAGCAGCCAAGAATCGACAGGGTTGAGTGCCAAAAACATTCAGTACTTC. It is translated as CASSQESTGLSAKNIQYF.

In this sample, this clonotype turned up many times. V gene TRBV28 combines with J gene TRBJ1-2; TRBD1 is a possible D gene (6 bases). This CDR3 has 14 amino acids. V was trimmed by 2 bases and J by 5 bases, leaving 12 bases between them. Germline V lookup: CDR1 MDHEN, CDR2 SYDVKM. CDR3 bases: TGTGCCAGCAGTTTAGACACAGGACAGTATGGCTACACCTTC. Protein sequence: CASSLDTGQYGYTF.

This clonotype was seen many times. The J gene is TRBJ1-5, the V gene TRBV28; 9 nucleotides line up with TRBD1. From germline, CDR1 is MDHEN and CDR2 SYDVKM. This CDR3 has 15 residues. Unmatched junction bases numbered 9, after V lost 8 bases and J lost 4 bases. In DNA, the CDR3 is TGTGCCAGCGGCCTCTGGACAGGGGATAATCAGCCCCAGCATTTT. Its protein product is CASGLWTGDNQPQHF.

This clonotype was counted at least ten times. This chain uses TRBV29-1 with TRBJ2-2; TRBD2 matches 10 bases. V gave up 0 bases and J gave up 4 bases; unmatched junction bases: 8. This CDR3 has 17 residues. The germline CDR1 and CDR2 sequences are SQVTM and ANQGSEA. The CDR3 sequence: CSVEDHRASGSTGELFF. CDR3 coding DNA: TGCAGCGTTGAAGATCATAGGGCTAGCGGGAGCACCGGGGAGCTGTTTTTT.

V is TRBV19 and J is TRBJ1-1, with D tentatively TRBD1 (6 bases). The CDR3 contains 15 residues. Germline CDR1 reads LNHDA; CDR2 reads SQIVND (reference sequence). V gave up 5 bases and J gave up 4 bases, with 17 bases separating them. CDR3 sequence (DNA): TGTGCCAGTAGTTTCACACAGGGAGTAACCACTGAAGCTTTCTTT. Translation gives CASSFTQGVTTEAFF. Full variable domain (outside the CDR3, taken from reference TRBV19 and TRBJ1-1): DGGITQSPKYLFRKEGQNVTLSCEQNLNHDAMYWYRQDPGQGLRLIYYSQIVNDFQKGDIAEGYSVSREKKESFPLTVTSAQKNPTAFYLCASSFTQGVTTEAFFGQGTRLTVV.

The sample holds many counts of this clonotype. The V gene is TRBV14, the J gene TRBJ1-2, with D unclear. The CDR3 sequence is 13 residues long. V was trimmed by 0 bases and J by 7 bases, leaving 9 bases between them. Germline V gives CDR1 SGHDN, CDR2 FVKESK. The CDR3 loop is CASSQDILVGYTF. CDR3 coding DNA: TGTGCCAGCAGCCAAGATATTTTAGTTGGCTACACCTTC.

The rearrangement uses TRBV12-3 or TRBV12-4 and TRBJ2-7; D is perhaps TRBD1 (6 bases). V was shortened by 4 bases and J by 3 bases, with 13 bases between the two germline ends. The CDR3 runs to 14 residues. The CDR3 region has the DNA TGTGCCAGCAGTTCGCCCGGACAGAGCTACGAGCAGTACTTC. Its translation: CASSSPGQSYEQYF.

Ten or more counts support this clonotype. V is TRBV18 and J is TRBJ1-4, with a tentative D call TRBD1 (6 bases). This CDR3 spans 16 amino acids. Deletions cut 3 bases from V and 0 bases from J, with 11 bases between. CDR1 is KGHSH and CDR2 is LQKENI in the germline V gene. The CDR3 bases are TGTGCCAGCTCACCCCGACAGGTTTCAACTAATGAAAAACTGTTTTTT. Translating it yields CASSPRQVSTNEKLFF.

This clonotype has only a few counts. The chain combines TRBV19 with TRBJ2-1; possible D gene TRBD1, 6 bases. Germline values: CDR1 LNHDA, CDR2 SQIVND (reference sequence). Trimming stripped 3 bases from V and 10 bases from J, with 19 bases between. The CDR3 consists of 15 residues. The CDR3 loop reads CASSIDSQGRPEQFF. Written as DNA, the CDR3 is TGTGCCAGTAGTATCGACTCCCAGGGGCGTCCGGAGCAGTTCTTC. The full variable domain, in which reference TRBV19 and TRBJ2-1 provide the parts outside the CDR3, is DGGITQSPKYLFRKEGQNVTLSCEQNLNHDAMYWYRQDPGQGLRLIYYSQIVNDFQKGDIAEGYSVSREKKESFPLTVTSAQKNPTAFYLCASSIDSQGRPEQFFGPGTRLTVL.

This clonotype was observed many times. CDR3 sequence reads: CASSLSEGRGYEQYF. DNA of the CDR3: TGTGCCAGCAGTTTGTCCGAGGGGCGCGGGTACGAGCAGTACTTC. The J gene is TRBJ2-7, the V gene TRBV28, with D possibly called TRBD1 or TRBD2 (5 bases each). Germline loops: CDR1 MDHEN, CDR2 SYDVKM. The CDR3 is made up of 15 amino acids. V was cut by 3 bases and J by 4 bases, with 16 bases left in between.

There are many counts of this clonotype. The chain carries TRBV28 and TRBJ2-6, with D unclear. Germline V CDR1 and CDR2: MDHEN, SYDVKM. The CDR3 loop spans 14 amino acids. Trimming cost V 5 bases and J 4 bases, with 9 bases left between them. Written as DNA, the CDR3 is TGTGCCAGCAGTCAAGTATGGGGGGCCAACGTCCTGACTTTC. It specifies CASSQVWGANVLTF.

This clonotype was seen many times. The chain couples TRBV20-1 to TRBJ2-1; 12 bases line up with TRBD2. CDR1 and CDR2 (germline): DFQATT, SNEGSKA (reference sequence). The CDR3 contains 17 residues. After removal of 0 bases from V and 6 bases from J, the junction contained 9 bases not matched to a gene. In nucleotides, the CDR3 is TGCAGTGCTAGAGATCCCGGCCTAGCGGGAGGGGCCAATGAGCAGTTCTTC. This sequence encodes CSARDPGLAGGANEQFF.

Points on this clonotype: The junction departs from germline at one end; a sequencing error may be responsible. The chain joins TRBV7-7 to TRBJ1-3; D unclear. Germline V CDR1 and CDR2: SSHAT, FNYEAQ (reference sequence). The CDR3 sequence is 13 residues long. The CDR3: CASSPLRSNTIYF. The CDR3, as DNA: TGTGCTAGCAGCCCCCTTAGATCAAACACCATATATTTT. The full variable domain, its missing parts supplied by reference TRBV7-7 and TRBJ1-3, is GAGVSQSPRYKVTKRGQDVTLRCDPISSHATLYWYQQALGQGPEFLTYFNYEAQPDKSGLPSDRFSAERPEGSISTLTIQRTEQRDSAMYRCASSPLRSNTIYFGEGSWLTVV.